The 5 T cell receptor beta chains below all came from one sample that was sequenced in a study of blood T cells in healthy people across ages. PCR was performed a second time for roughly 7 to 11 cycles using a sample-barcoded 5' primer and a J-beta primer mix. TCRdb re-derived calls from the 5' RACE reads in MiXCR, one entry per CDR3 protein. The table includes 550,000 to 600,000 distinct CDR3 sequences, roughly 48% detected once. Material for sequencing was blood. Receptor source: a man older than 75 in good health.

This clonotype was seen many times. V usage is TRBV6-5 and J usage is TRBJ2-1; D possibly matches TRBD1 or TRBD2 (5 bases each). This CDR3 has 19 amino acids. CDR1 is MNHEY, CDR2 SVGAGI, per germline. Trimming left V 3 bases short and J 9 bases short, with 30 bases between. The CDR3: CASSYHPEAGGSYEIEQFF. DNA for the CDR3: TGTGCCAGCAGTTATCACCCGGAGGCTGGGGGTAGTTATGAGATTGAGCAGTTCTTC.

This chain joins TRBV4-2 and TRBJ1-1, with a weak D call TRBD1 (6 bases). Between the trimmed V and J ends, which lost 4 bases and 2 bases, there was a span of 11 bases. Germline CDR1 reads LGHNA; CDR2 reads YNFKEQ. This CDR3 region has 14 residues. The DNA of the CDR3 is TGTGCCAGCAGCCGGGCGGGGACAAACACTGAAGCTTTCTTT. Amino acids: CASSRAGTNTEAFF.

V and J are TRBV6-2 or TRBV6-3 and TRBJ2-5, with a tentative D call TRBD1 (6 bases). The CDR3 has 13 residues. Per germline, CDR1 MNHEY and CDR2 SVGEGT. V lost 2 bases and J lost 11, with 15 bases in between. The CDR3 sequence: CASSYQQGTGQYF. In nucleotides, the CDR3 is TGTGCCAGCAGTTACCAACAGGGAACCGGGCAGTACTTC.

The V and J genes are TRBV3-1 and TRBJ2-7; no reliable D call. The length of the CDR3 is 15 residues. V lost 1 base to trimming and J lost 0 bases, with 10 bases between them. From germline, CDR1 is LGHDT and CDR2 YNNKEL (reference sequence). CDR3 DNA sequence: TGTGCCAGCAGCCAAGGGTTAGAGGCCTCCTACGAGCAGTACTTC. Translation: CASSQGLEASYEQYF.

This clonotype was picked up a small number of times. This chain links TRBV20-1 with TRBJ2-7; no definite D call. The CDR3 runs to 15 residues. Germline V gives CDR1 DFQATT, CDR2 SNEGSKA (reference sequence). The V end was cut by 0 bases, the J end by 2 bases, with 14 bases between. In nucleotides, the CDR3 is TGCAGTGCTAGAGATCCCTCTAAGGGCCCCTACGAGCAGTACTTC. This sequence encodes CSARDPSKGPYEQYF.